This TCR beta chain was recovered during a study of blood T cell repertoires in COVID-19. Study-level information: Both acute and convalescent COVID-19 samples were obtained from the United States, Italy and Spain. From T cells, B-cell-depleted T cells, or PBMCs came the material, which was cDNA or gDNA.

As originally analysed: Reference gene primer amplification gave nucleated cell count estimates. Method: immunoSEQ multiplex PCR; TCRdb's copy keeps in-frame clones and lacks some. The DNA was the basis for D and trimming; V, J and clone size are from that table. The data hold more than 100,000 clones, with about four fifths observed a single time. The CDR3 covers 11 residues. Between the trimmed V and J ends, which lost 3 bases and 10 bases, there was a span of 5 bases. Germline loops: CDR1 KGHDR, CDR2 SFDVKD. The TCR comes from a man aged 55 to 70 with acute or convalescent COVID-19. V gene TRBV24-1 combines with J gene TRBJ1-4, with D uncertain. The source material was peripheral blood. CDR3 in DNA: TGTGCCACCAGTGATCGCGTAAAACTGTTTTTT. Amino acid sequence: CATSDRVKLFF.